A single T cell receptor (beta chain) is shown here with its context. The data were produced by immunoSEQ multiplex PCR, yet TCRdb's version contains in-frame clones alone and is incomplete. The profile shows hundreds of thousands of clones, around four fifths of them singletons. Frozen-stored PBMCs produced roughly 2 micrograms of genomic DNA for TCR beta libraries. The data were taken from a study of cytotoxic CD8 clonotypes in ibrutinib-treated CLL. From germline, CDR1 is KGHSH and CDR2 LQKENI. The CDR3 has 13 residues. V was clipped by 3 bases and J by 3 bases, with 9 bases between them. The sequence was obtained from a human donor with chronic lymphocytic leukemia. The V and J genes are TRBV18 and TRBJ2-7, with TRBD1 as a possible D gene (6 bases). Source: PBMCs, taken before ibrutinib treatment. The CDR3 DNA is TGTGCCAGCTCACCCTTGGACAGCTACGAGCAGTACTTC. Translated, it gives CASSPLDSYEQYF.